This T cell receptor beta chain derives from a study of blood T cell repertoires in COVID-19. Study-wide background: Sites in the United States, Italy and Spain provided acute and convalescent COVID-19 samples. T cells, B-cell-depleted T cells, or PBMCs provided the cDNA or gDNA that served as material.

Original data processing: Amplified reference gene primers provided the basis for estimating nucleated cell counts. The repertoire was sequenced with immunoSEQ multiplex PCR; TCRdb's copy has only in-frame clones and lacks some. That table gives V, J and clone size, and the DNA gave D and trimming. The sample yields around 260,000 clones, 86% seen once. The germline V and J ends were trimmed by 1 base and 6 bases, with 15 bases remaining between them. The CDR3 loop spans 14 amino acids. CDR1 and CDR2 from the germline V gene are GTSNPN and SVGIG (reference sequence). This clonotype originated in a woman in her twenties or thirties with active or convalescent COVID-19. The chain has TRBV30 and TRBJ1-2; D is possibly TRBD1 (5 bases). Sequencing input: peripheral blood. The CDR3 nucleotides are TGTGCCTGGAGTGCCCGGGCGCAGGGCAATGGCTACACCTTC. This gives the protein CAWSARAQGNGYTF.